This T cell receptor (beta chain) was sequenced in a study of regulatory T cells in long-lasting Graves disease. This clonotype was seen at least ten times. The time point denotes: newly diagnosed GD, antithyroid drugs for less than 3 months. Scientists built the TCR library using RNA that was extracted from PBMCs. Relying on iRepertoire HTBI primers and Arm-PCR of CDR3 regions, the team built TCR beta libraries. TCRdb processed the multiplex PCR reads anew with MiXCR; each CDR3 protein has one entry. The sample has 550,000 to 600,000 distinct CDR3 sequences; 16% are singletons. Per germline, CDR1 SGHVS and CDR2 FQNEAQ. The V end was cut by 2 bases, the J end by 8 bases, with 17 bases between. This CDR3 is 15 amino acids long. These same records also appear under a second study, on T cells in Graves' hyperthyroidism and ophthalmopathy.

This receptor was obtained from a man aged 18 to 29 with Graves disease. The specimen was peripheral blood mononuclear cells (PBMCs), collected at new diagnosis, from a patient treated with antithyroid drugs. The V and J genes are TRBV7-8 and TRBJ2-3; D may correspond to TRBD1 or TRBD2 (5 bases each). The chain's CDR3 is CASSLSRGRQGTQYF. As DNA, the CDR3 is TGTGCCAGCAGCTTATCTCGCGGGCGCCAGGGTACGCAGTATTTT.